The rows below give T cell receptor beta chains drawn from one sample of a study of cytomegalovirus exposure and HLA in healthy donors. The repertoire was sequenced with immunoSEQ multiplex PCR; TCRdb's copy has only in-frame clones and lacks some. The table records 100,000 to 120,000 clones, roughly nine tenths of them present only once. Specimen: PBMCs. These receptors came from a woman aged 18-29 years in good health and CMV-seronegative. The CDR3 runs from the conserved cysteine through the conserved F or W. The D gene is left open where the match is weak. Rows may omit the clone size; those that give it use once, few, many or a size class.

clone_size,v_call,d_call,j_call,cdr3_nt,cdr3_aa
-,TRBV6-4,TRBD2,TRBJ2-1,TGTGCCAGCAGCGGGGGGGCGAACAATGAGCAGTTCTTC,CASSGGANNEQFF
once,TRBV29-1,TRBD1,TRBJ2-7,TGCAGCGCCCTGACAGGGGGCTACGAGCAGTACTTC,CSALTGGYEQYF
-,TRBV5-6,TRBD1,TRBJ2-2,TGTGCCAGCAGGCTAGGGACAGGGGGCACCGGGGAGCTGTTTTTT,CASRLGTGGTGELFF
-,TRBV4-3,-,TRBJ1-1,TGCGCCAGCAGCCCTCTGAGTGGACAGAACACTGAAGCTTTCTTT,CASSPLSGQNTEAFF
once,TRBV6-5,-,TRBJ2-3,TGTGCCAGCAGTTCGACCTTAGCGGAAAGGACAGATACGCAGTATTTT,CASSSTLAERTDTQYF
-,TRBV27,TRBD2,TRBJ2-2,TGTGCCAGCAGTTTCCCGTCAAGGGGACTAGCGGGGGGGCACACCGGGGAGCTGTTTTTT,CASSFPSRGLAGGHTGELFF
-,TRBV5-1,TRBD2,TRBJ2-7,TGCGCCAGCAGCTTGAAACTAGCGGGGGCGGAGGAGCAGTACTTC,CASSLKLAGAEEQYF
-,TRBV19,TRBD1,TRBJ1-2,TGTGCCAGTAGTCCCGGGACAGGGGGCCTCGGCTACACCTTC,CASSPGTGGLGYTF
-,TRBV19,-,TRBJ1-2,TGTGCCAGTACGCCTAACGACTATGGCTACACCTTC,CASTPNDYGYTF
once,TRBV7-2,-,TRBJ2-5,TGTGCCAGCAGCTTAATGTATGGGAGTAGCCCCGAGACCCAGTACTTC,CASSLMYGSSPETQYF
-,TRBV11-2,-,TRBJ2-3,TGTGCCAGCAGCTTAGGGCTAGGAGACTCGCAGTATTTT,CASSLGLGDSQYF
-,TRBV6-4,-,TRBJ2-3,TGTGCCAGCAGTGACTTGAGCCGGTCAGATACGCAGTATTTT,CASSDLSRSDTQYF
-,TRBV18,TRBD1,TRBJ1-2,TGTGCCAGCTCACCCAGAGGGGGCATCTATGGCTACACCTTC,CASSPRGGIYGYTF
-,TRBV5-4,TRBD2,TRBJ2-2,TGTGCCAGCAGCCCGGACACGACTAGCGGGAGATGGAACGGGGAGCTGTTTTTT,CASSPDTTSGRWNGELFF
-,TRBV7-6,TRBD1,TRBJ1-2,TGTGCCAGCAGCTTAAACAGGGGAGGAGAGGGCTACACCTTC,CASSLNRGGEGYTF
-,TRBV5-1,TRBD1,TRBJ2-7,TGCGCCAGCCGTCGACAGGGTCTCTACGAGCAGTACTTC,CASRRQGLYEQYF
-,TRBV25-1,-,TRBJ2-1,TGTGCCAGCGTAGAACGGTTGGGGCGGAACAATGAGCAGTTCTTC,CASVERLGRNNEQFF
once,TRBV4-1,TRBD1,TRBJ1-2,TGCGCCAGCAGCCAAAGACAGGGGACTAACTATGGCTACACCTTC,CASSQRQGTNYGYTF
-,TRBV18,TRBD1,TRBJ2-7,TGTGCCAGCTCGACTCACCTCGTAGACAGGGCCTACGAGCAGTACTTC,CASSTHLVDRAYEQYF
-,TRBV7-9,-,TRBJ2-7,TGTGCCAGCAGCTTAGCGAAGGGGGAGCAGTACTTC,CASSLAKGEQYF